The T cell receptor beta chain described here comes from a study of blood T cells in healthy people across ages. Deletions cut 6 bases from V and 6 bases from J, with 10 bases between. CDR3 length: 12 amino acids. Germline V CDR1 and CDR2: MNHNS, SASEGT. Combining a sample-barcoded 5' primer with a J-beta primer mix, a second PCR ran for 7 to 11 cycles. TCRdb independently ran MiXCR on the 5' RACE reads; one entry per CDR3 protein. The sample includes some 920,000 distinct CDR3 sequences, roughly 47% of them seen just once. This clonotype showed up just a few times. This TCR came from a woman aged 55-69 years in good health. The sequencing input was blood. This chain connects TRBV6-1 to TRBJ2-3, with a weak D call TRBD1 (6 bases). CDR3 in amino acids: CASRRTVDTQYF. CDR3 nucleotides: TGTGCCAGCAGGCGGACAGTGGATACGCAGTATTTT.